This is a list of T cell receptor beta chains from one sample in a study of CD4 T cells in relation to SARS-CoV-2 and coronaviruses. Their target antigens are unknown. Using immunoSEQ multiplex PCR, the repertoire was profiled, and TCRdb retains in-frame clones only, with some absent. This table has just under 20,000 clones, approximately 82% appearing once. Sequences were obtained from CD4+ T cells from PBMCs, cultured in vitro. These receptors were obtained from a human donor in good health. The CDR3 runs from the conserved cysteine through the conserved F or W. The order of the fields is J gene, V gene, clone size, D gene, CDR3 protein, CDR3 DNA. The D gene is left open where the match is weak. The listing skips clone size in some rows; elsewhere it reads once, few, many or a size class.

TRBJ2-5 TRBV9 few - CASSVGVERKETQYF TGTGCCAGCAGCGTAGGGGTAGAGAGAAAAGAGACCCAGTACTTC
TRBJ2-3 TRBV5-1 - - CASSLQGGYTDTQYF TGCGCCAGCAGCTTGCAGGGGGGGTACACAGATACGCAGTATTTT
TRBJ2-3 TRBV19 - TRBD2 CAAGAGGRADTQYF TGTGCCGCAGGGGCGGGGGGGCGAGCAGATACGCAGTATTTT
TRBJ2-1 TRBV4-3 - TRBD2 CASSQRGAGGGSYNEQFF TGCGCCAGCAGCCAGAGGGGGGCGGGGGGCGGCTCCTACAATGAGCAGTTCTTC
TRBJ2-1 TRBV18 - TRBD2 CASSPIKTSGRDNEQFF TGTGCCAGCTCACCTATCAAGACTAGCGGGAGGGACAATGAGCAGTTCTTC
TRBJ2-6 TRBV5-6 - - CASSLRAGANVLTF TGTGCCAGCAGCTTGAGGGCTGGGGCCAACGTCCTGACTTTC
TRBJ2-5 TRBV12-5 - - CASGRAPGTQETQYF TGTGCTAGTGGTCGGGCCCCAGGCACCCAAGAGACCCAGTACTTC
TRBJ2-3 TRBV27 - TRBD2 CASSLRLAGGPDTQYF TGTGCCAGCAGTTTGAGACTAGCGGGGGGACCAGATACGCAGTATTTT
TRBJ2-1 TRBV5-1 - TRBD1 CASSTGTVNEQFF TGCGCCAGCAGCACCGGGACAGTCAATGAGCAGTTCTTC
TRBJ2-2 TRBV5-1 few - CASQRAGNTGELFF TGCGCCAGCCAGAGGGCGGGGAACACCGGGGAGCTGTTTTTT
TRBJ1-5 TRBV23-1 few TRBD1 CASSLTGGTGAFGSQPQHF TGCGCCAGCAGTCTGACGGGGGGGACAGGGGCTTTTGGTAGCCAGCCCCAGCATTTT
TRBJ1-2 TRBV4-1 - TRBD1 CASSPRQGDNYGYTF TGCGCCAGCAGCCCCCGACAGGGGGATAACTATGGCTACACCTTC
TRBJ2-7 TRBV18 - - CASSSRTDSYEQYF TGTGCCAGCTCTAGCAGGACAGACTCCTACGAGCAGTACTTC
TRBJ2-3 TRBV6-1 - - CASSVLIRGAGTARYF TGTGCCAGCAGTGTCCTTATCAGGGGGGCAGGTACCGCGAGGTATTTT
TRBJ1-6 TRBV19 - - CASGEDRNSPLHF TGTGCCAGTGGGGAGGACCGTAATTCACCCCTCCACTTT
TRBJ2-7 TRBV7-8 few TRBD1 CASSHQGQGGEQYF TGTGCCAGCAGTCACCAGGGACAGGGCGGGGAGCAGTACTTC
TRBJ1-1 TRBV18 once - CASSPSLGFGVAAEAFF TGTGCCAGCTCACCGAGTTTGGGTTTCGGGGTTGCCGCTGAAGCTTTCTTT
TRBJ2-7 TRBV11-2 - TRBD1 CASSSPGTGRRYEQYF TGTGCCAGCAGCTCCCCCGGGACAGGGAGGAGGTACGAGCAGTACTTC
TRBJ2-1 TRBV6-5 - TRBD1 CASSPPGQLPGEQFF TGTGCCAGCAGTCCTCCGGGACAGCTACCGGGTGAGCAGTTCTTC
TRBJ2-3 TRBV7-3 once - CASIRRERTDTQYF TGTGCCAGCATCCGTCGGGAGAGGACAGATACGCAGTATTTT
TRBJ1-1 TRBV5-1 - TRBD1 CASSAGQGGTEAFF TGCGCCAGCAGCGCCGGACAGGGAGGAACTGAAGCTTTCTTT
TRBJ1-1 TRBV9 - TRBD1 CASSVGQGAWGTEAFF TGTGCCAGCAGCGTCGGACAGGGGGCCTGGGGCACTGAAGCTTTCTTT
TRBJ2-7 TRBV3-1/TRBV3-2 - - CASSMANAYEQYF TGTGCCAGCAGCATGGCTAACGCATACGAGCAGTACTTC
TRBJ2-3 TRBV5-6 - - CASSLERRGSTDTQYF TGTGCCAGCAGCTTGGAGCGCAGGGGAAGCACAGATACGCAGTATTTT
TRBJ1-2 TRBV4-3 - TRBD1 CASSQRQGNYGYTF TGCGCCAGCAGCCAACGACAGGGGAACTATGGCTACACCTTC
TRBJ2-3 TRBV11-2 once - CASSFGSDTQYF TGTGCCAGCAGCTTTGGGTCAGATACGCAGTATTTT
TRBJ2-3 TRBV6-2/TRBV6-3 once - CASSLPPRDTQYF TGTGCCAGCAGCCTCCCTCCCCGGGATACGCAGTATTTT
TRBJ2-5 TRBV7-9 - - CASSTGLTDQETQYF TGTGCCAGCAGCACAGGGCTGACAGATCAAGAGACCCAGTACTTC
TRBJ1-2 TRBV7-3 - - CASSLTRTDYGYTF TGTGCCAGCAGCTTAACAAGGACAGATTATGGCTACACCTTC
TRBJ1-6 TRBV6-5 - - CASRKSSYNSPLHF TGTGCCAGCAGGAAGAGCTCCTATAATTCACCCCTCCACTTT
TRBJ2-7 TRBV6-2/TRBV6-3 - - CASSYQNSYEQYF TGTGCCAGCAGTTACCAGAACAGCTACGAGCAGTACTTC
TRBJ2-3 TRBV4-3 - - CASSQELSRISTDTQYF TGCGCCAGCAGCCAAGAGCTTAGTCGGATTAGCACAGATACGCAGTATTTT
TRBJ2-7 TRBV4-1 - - CASSRGLGPLGLNEQYF TGCGCCAGCAGCCGCGGCTTGGGGCCATTAGGTTTAAACGAGCAGTACTTC
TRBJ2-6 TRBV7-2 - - CASSSQTDLSGGANVLTF TGTGCCAGCAGCAGCCAGACAGACCTCTCTGGGGGGGCCAACGTCCTGACTTTC
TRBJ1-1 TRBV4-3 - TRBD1 CASSQEDRVWTEAFF TGCGCCAGCAGCCAAGAGGACAGGGTTTGGACTGAAGCTTTCTTT
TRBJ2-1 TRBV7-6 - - CASRPEGSPSLREQFF TGTGCCAGCAGACCGGAGGGCTCCCCCTCCTTGAGAGAGCAGTTCTTC
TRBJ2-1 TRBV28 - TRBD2 CASSPIGASGKVGEQFF TGTGCCAGCAGTCCCATAGGAGCTAGCGGGAAAGTAGGTGAGCAGTTCTTC
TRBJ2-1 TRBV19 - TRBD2 CASSTSGGTNEQFF TGTGCCAGTAGTACTAGCGGGGGAACCAATGAGCAGTTCTTC
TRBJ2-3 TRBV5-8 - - CASSFTAPWTQYF TGTGCCAGCAGCTTTACGGCCCCCTGGACGCAGTATTTT
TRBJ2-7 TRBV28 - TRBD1 CASSRAGTVPRDEQYF TGTGCCAGCAGTCGAGCTGGGACAGTGCCTCGGGACGAGCAGTACTTC
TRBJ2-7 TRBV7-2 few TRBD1 CASSWTGRNYEQYF TGTGCCAGCAGCTGGACAGGGAGAAACTACGAGCAGTACTTC
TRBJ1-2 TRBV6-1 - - CASSPPHKRGGYTF TGTGCCAGCAGTCCCCCCCATAAACGGGGTGGCTACACCTTC
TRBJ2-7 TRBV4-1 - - CASSTGESYEQYF TGCGCCAGCAGCACGGGGGAGTCCTACGAGCAGTACTTC
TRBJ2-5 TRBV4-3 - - CASSQEYQETQYF TGCGCCAGCAGCCAAGAGTATCAAGAGACCCAGTACTTC
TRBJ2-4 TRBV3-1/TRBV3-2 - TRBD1 CASSQVEGAAKNIQYF TGTGCCAGCAGCCAAGTCGAGGGGGCGGCCAAAAACATTCAGTACTTC
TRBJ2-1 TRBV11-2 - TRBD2 CASSSILAGVNEQFF TGTGCCAGCAGCTCCATACTAGCGGGGGTCAATGAGCAGTTCTTC
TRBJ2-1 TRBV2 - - CASRARTNYNEQFF TGTGCCAGCAGGGCCCGAACCAATTACAATGAGCAGTTCTTC
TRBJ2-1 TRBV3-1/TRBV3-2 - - CASRHWGDKNEQFF TGTGCCAGCAGGCACTGGGGAGATAAGAATGAGCAGTTCTTC